Following are 30 T cell receptor beta chains from one sample sequenced in a study of blood T cell repertoires in COVID-19. Profiled with immunoSEQ multiplex PCR; TCRdb holds only in-frame clones, not every one. This table has approximately 190,000 clones, more than 80% appearing once. Sequencing was done on a sample of peripheral blood. Every receptor here comes from a middle-aged man with acute or convalescent COVID-19.

The V and J genes are TRBV7-9 and TRBJ2-2, with 9 bases matching TRBD2. The V gene end was trimmed by 4 bases and the J gene end by 3 bases; junction bases not matched to a gene: 6. The CDR3 is 16 amino acids. Germline V gives CDR1 SEHNR, CDR2 FQNEAQ (reference sequence). DNA for the CDR3: TGTGCCAGCAGCTCGACTAGCGGAGCCCACACCGGGGAGCTGTTTTTT. As protein: CASSSTSGAHTGELFF.

The chain joins TRBV21-1 to TRBJ1-2; the tabulated D call, TRBD1, remains unverified against the DNA. TRBV21-1 is a pseudogene segment. The CDR3 totals 12 residues. The CDR3 sequence: CASRTVPYGYTF. The CDR3 DNA sequence: TGTGCCAGCAGAACAGTCCCCTATGGCTACACCTTC.

The chain recombines TRBV7-2 with TRBJ1-4; the D is unclear. Germline CDR1 is SGHTA and CDR2 is FQGNSA. With 2 bases removed from V and 8 bases from J, the gap between germline ends came to 12 bases. CDR3 length: 14 amino acids. CDR3 DNA: TGTGCCAGCAGCTTATCTGGCAAGTGGGAAAAACTGTTTTTT. Amino acids: CASSLSGKWEKLFF.

The chain carries TRBV15 and TRBJ1-5, with D maybe TRBD1 (6 bases). CDR1 LNHNV and CDR2 YYDKDF come from the germline V gene (reference sequence). CDR3 size: 14 residues. V lost 5 bases, J lost 5 bases, and 13 bases lay in between. CDR3 loop: CATSPWGGHQPQHF. Written as DNA, the CDR3 is TGTGCCACCAGCCCCTGGGGGGGCCATCAGCCCCAGCATTTT.

V usage is TRBV11-2 and J usage is TRBJ2-1, with 10 nucleotides matching TRBD2. V was pared by 4 bases and J by 3 bases, with 6 bases of the junction left unmatched. Germline V gives CDR1 SGHAT, CDR2 FQNNGV. The CDR3 contains 16 residues. CDR3: CASSSLWTSGYNEQFF. As DNA, the CDR3 is TGTGCCAGCAGCTCCCTTTGGACTAGCGGCTACAATGAGCAGTTCTTC.

This clone was seen a single time. The CDR3 DNA reads as TGTGCCAGCAGGCCTACCGGGAGCAAGCCGGGGGGGCCCCAGCATTTT. Its protein product is CASRPTGSKPGGPQHF. This rearrangement joins TRBV28 to TRBJ1-5; perhaps TRBD1 as D (5 bases). Germline V gives CDR1 MDHEN, CDR2 SYDVKM. Trimming stripped 6 bases from V and 9 bases from J, with 24 bases between. The CDR3 has 16 residues.

The genes are TRBV7-2 and TRBJ1-5, with 10 bases aligning to TRBD1. There are 16 residues in the CDR3. Germline V gene sequence: CDR1 SGHTA, CDR2 FQGNSA. The ends lost 2 bases at V and 3 bases at J; junction bases unmatched: 4. CDR3 amino acids: CASSLLGTGANQPQHF. CDR3 DNA: TGTGCCAGCAGCTTATTAGGGACAGGGGCCAATCAGCCCCAGCATTTT.

The CDR3 region is CASSQGGGALPYEQYV. The CDR3 DNA sequence: TGTGCCAGTAGTCAGGGAGGAGGGGCGTTACCCTACGAGCAGTACGTC. This chain links TRBV19 with TRBJ2-7, with D perhaps matching TRBD2 (6 bases). Germline V lookup: CDR1 LNHDA, CDR2 SQIVND (reference sequence). Trimming took off 5 bases at V and 2 bases at J, with 19 bases between the two ends. The CDR3 runs 16 residues.

The chain recombines TRBV6-5 with TRBJ2-2, with D unclear. Germline V CDR1 and CDR2: MNHEY, SVGAGI. This CDR3 spans 13 amino acids. V lost 7 bases and J 0 bases, leaving 6 bases between the germline ends. For the CDR3, the DNA is TGTGCCAGCATCGCGCCGAACACCGGGGAGCTGTTTTTT. This codes for CASIAPNTGELFF.

This chain uses TRBV7-8 with TRBJ1-2, with TRBD1 identical over 7 bases. Germline CDR1 is SGHVS and CDR2 is FQNEAQ. The CDR3 contains 13 residues. With V trimmed by 5 bases and J by 6 bases, 6 bases remained unmatched. The DNA for the CDR3 is TGTGCCAGCAGCACGGGACAGTCACATGGCTACACCTTC. As protein: CASSTGQSHGYTF.

This clone was counted a few times. The J gene is TRBJ1-3, the V gene TRBV4-2; TRBD1 matches at 9 bases. Per the germline V gene, CDR1 is LGHNA and CDR2 is YNFKEQ. This CDR3 contains 18 residues. J lost 1 base, V lost 4 bases, and 11 bases had no gene match. CDR3 sequence (DNA): TGTGCCAGCAGCCTCTTCCGGGACAGGGATTCTTCTGGAAACACCATATATTTT. It encodes CASSLFRDRDSSGNTIYF.

The table lists this clone with a few counts. This rearrangement joins TRBV5-4 to TRBJ2-2, with no clear D. The CDR3 runs 17 residues. CDR1 and CDR2 (germline): SGHNT, YYREEE (reference sequence). V gave up 1 base and J gave up 8 bases, with 21 bases separating them. The CDR3 protein is CASSLNARMGQTGELFF. The DNA for the CDR3 is TGTGCCAGCAGCTTGAATGCCCGGATGGGCCAAACAGGGGAGCTGTTTTTT. Supplemented by reference TRBV5-4 and TRBJ2-2, the full variable domain reads ETGVTQSPTHLIKTRGQQVTLRCSSQSGHNTVSWYQQALGQGPQFIFQYYREEENGRGNFPPRFSGLQFPNYSSELNVNALELDDSALYLCASSLNARMGQTGELFFGEGSRLTVL.

The genes are TRBV6-1 and TRBJ2-7, with D unresolved. The CDR3 has 16 residues. The germline V gene encodes CDR1 MNHNS and CDR2 SASEGT. V lost 1 base, J lost 3 bases, and 16 bases lay in between. The CDR3 is CASSEGRGGGNYEQYF. The CDR3 coding sequence is TGTGCCAGCAGTGAAGGCCGTGGCGGTGGTAACTACGAGCAGTACTTC.

This sequence joins TRBV4-2 and TRBJ1-1; TRBD1 is a possible D gene (5 bases). The V end was cut by 1 base, the J end by 3 bases, with 9 bases between. The CDR3 totals 14 residues. CDR1 is LGHNA and CDR2 is YNFKEQ in the germline V gene. CDR3 nucleotides: TGTGCCAGCAGCCAAGTGGGGCGTGACACTGAAGCTTTCTTT. It specifies CASSQVGRDTEAFF.

This chain connects TRBV4-1 to TRBJ1-1; a weak D match, TRBD1 (6 bases). Germline CDR1 reads MGHRA; CDR2 reads YSYEKL. V dropped 0 bases and J dropped 7 bases, with 12 bases sitting between them. The CDR3 has 14 residues. The chain's CDR3 is CASSQDWGGSEAFF. DNA for the CDR3: TGCGCCAGCAGCCAAGACTGGGGGGGCAGTGAAGCTTTCTTT.

DNA for the CDR3: TGTGCCAGCACCACCTTGGGGGGGGGCGACAAAAACATTCAGTACTTC. Its translation is CASTTLGGGDKNIQYF. The gene calls are TRBV28 and TRBJ2-4, with TRBD2 as a possible D gene (7 bases). V was cut by 7 bases and J by 3 bases, with 19 bases left in between. The CDR3 consists of 16 residues. CDR1 and CDR2 from the germline V gene are MDHEN and SYDVKM. Complete variable domain (other parts from reference TRBV28 and TRBJ2-4): DVKVTQSSRYLVKRTGEKVFLECVQDMDHENMFWYRQDPGLGLRLIYFSYDVKMKEKGDIPEGYSVSREKKERFSLILESASTNQTSMYLCASTTLGGGDKNIQYFGAGTRLSVL.

The gene calls are TRBV7-2 and TRBJ2-1; 11 bases line up with TRBD1. The CDR3 is made up of 16 amino acids. Per the germline V gene, CDR1 is SGHTA and CDR2 is FQGNSA. The V gene end was trimmed by 7 bases and the J gene end by 7 bases; junction bases not matched to a gene: 12. Here the CDR3 DNA reads TGTGCCAGCACCTCCGCCGGGACAGGGGGATGGAATGAGCAGTTCTTC. This encodes CASTSAGTGGWNEQFF.

The chain links TRBV5-5 to TRBJ2-7; a possible D gene is TRBD1 (7 bases). Germline-derived CDR1 and CDR2 are SGHKS and YYEKEE (reference sequence). The CDR3 has 14 amino acids. V was pared by 2 bases and J by 0 bases, with 9 bases between. CDR3 coding DNA: TGTGCCAGCAGCTTCCAGGGGGGCTCCTACGAGCAGTACGTC. It is translated as CASSFQGGSYEQYV.

The chain couples TRBV6-6 to TRBJ1-2; D gene uncertain. In germline, CDR1 is MNHNY, CDR2 SVGAGI (reference sequence). CDR3 length: 13 amino acids. V lost 7 bases and J lost 4, with 13 bases in between. The CDR3 here is CASTKGDPYGYTF. The DNA of the CDR3 is TGTGCCAGCACCAAGGGAGATCCCTATGGCTACACCTTC.

The rearrangement links TRBV5-6 to TRBJ1-2, with 11 positions matching TRBD1. Unmatched junction bases numbered 6, after V lost 3 bases and J lost 2 bases. The length of the CDR3 is 16 residues. Germline V gives CDR1 SGHDT, CDR2 YYEEEE. The CDR3 nucleotides read TGTGCCAGCAGCTCATCTAGGACAGGGGGCAACTATGGCTACACCTTC. Residues: CASSSSRTGGNYGYTF.

V gene TRBV28 combines with J gene TRBJ1-3, with 7 bases fitting TRBD1. The CDR3 covers 15 residues. Germline V gives CDR1 MDHEN, CDR2 SYDVKM. V trimming: 4 bases; J trimming: 2 bases; junction bases outside the gene matches: 5. The CDR3 loop is CASSSPGTAGNTIYF. Written as DNA, the CDR3 is TGTGCCAGCAGTTCCCCCGGGACAGCTGGAAACACCATATATTTT.

V is TRBV30 and J is TRBJ1-6, with 8 positions matching TRBD1. The CDR3 totals 14 residues. Germline V gene sequence: CDR1 GTSNPN, CDR2 SVGIG (reference sequence). The ends lost 1 base at V and 9 bases at J; junction bases unmatched: 5. The CDR3, as DNA: TGTGCCTGGAGTGACGGACAGGGTGGTTCACCCCTCCACTTT. It specifies CAWSDGQGGSPLHF.

V usage is TRBV19 and J usage is TRBJ2-2; D is possibly TRBD1 (5 bases). CDR1 is LNHDA, CDR2 SQIVND, per germline (reference sequence). The CDR3 spans 14 residues. V was cut by 3 bases and J by 1 base, with 6 bases left in between. CDR3 in DNA: TGTGCCAGTAGTATTACAGGGAACACCGGGGAGCTGTTTTTT. It encodes CASSITGNTGELFF. Complete variable domain (other parts from reference TRBV19 and TRBJ2-2): DGGITQSPKYLFRKEGQNVTLSCEQNLNHDAMYWYRQDPGQGLRLIYYSQIVNDFQKGDIAEGYSVSREKKESFPLTVTSAQKNPTAFYLCASSITGNTGELFFGEGSRLTVL.

V is TRBV4-1 and J is TRBJ2-2; 7 bases line up with TRBD1. V lost 4 bases and J lost 5; bases outside the gene matches: 7. Germline CDR1 and CDR2: MGHRA and YSYEKL. The CDR3 runs 15 residues. CDR3: CASSPRQGGTGELFF. CDR3 nucleotide sequence: TGCGCCAGCAGCCCTCGACAGGGTGGGACCGGGGAGCTGTTTTTT.

This chain joins TRBV7-2 and TRBJ2-2; D is undetermined. V gave up 2 bases and J gave up 5 bases, with 9 bases separating them. This CDR3 comprises 14 residues. Germline values: CDR1 SGHTA, CDR2 FQGNSA. For the CDR3, the DNA is TGTGCCAGCAGCTTACCTCGAGGTACCGGGGAGCTGTTTTTT. This gives the protein CASSLPRGTGELFF.

The chain recombines TRBV19 with TRBJ1-1; weak D call: TRBD1 (5 bases). Per the germline V gene, CDR1 is LNHDA and CDR2 is SQIVND (reference sequence). V lost 5 bases and J 6 bases, leaving 10 bases between the germline ends. The CDR3 is 12 amino acids. The CDR3 DNA is TGTGCCAGTAGTCAGGGTATAGCTGAAGCTTTCTTT. It yields the protein CASSQGIAEAFF. The full variable domain, with the rest looked up from reference TRBV19 and TRBJ1-1, is DGGITQSPKYLFRKEGQNVTLSCEQNLNHDAMYWYRQDPGQGLRLIYYSQIVNDFQKGDIAEGYSVSREKKESFPLTVTSAQKNPTAFYLCASSQGIAEAFFGQGTRLTVV.

The chain joins TRBV6-5 to TRBJ2-2; D gene ambiguous. The CDR3 loop spans 13 amino acids. V was pared by 0 bases and J by 9 bases, with 8 bases between. Germline V gene sequence: CDR1 MNHEY, CDR2 SVGAGI. The CDR3 region has the DNA TGTGCCAGCAGTTACTCGAGACTCCGGGAGCTGTTTTTT. Encoded protein: CASSYSRLRELFF.

This sequence joins TRBV19 and TRBJ1-5; unclear D gene. CDR1 and CDR2 (germline): LNHDA, SQIVND (reference sequence). V gave up 6 bases and J gave up 0 bases, with 21 bases separating them. The CDR3 has 18 amino acids. CDR3 coding DNA: TGTGCCAGTAGCGCAATGACGGGAACGCCAATTAGCAATCAGCCCCAGCATTTT. Translation gives CASSAMTGTPISNQPQHF.

This clone was found once. The rearrangement links TRBV24-1 to TRBJ1-2; D is possibly TRBD1 (6 bases). The CDR3 consists of 13 residues. Between the trimmed V and J ends, which lost 9 bases and 6 bases, there was a span of 16 bases. In germline, CDR1 is KGHDR, CDR2 SFDVKD. The CDR3 DNA reads as TGTGCCACCCCACGGGGGGGGCAGGATGGCTACACCTTC. Translation: CATPRGGQDGYTF.

The CDR3 spells CASSYLFPSGYEQYF. For the CDR3, the DNA is TGTGCCAGCAGTTACCTTTTTCCTAGCGGCTACGAGCAGTACTTC. The genes are TRBV6-5 and TRBJ2-7, with TRBD2 matching over 7 bases. The CDR3 spans 15 residues. V trimming: 2 bases; J trimming: 3 bases; junction bases outside the gene matches: 7. The germline gives CDR1 MNHEY, CDR2 SVGAGI.